Listed below are T cell receptor beta chains from one sample, sequenced in a study of blood T cells in healthy people across ages. From the 5' RACE reads, TCRdb called clonotypes with MiXCR, one entry per CDR3 protein. The sample holds about 1.4 million distinct CDR3 sequences; approximately 59% are singletons and the top ten take more than 6%. The sample was blood. The receptor source for this set is a man aged 18 to 30 in good health. Both conserved end residues are part of each CDR3. The order of the fields is D gene, J gene, clone size, V gene, CDR3 DNA, CDR3 protein. The D gene is left open where the match is weak. Rows give clone size only sometimes, using once, few, many, or a class for an expanded clone.

D: .
J: TRBJ2-7
size: .
V: TRBV5-1
DNA: TGCGCCAGCAGCCCCATGGATCTGGGGACCTGCGAGCAGTACTTC
CDR3: CASSPMDLGTCEQYF

D: .
J: TRBJ2-5
size: .
V: TRBV5-5
DNA: TGTGCCAGCAGGGGGGGTTCGTACGGGACCCAGTACTTC
CDR3: CASRGGSYGTQYF

D: TRBD1
J: TRBJ2-1
size: few
V: TRBV12-3/TRBV12-4
DNA: TGTGCCAGCAGCTCCGGGACAGGGGCCTACAATGAGCAGTTCTTC
CDR3: CASSSGTGAYNEQFF

D: TRBD1
J: TRBJ1-2
size: .
V: TRBV3-1
DNA: TGTGCCAGCAGTTACGACAGGGCTAACTATGGCTACACCTTC
CDR3: CASSYDRANYGYTF

D: TRBD2
J: TRBJ2-7
size: .
V: TRBV6-1
DNA: TGTGCCAGTGCGGATTCGGGACTAGCATCCTACGAGCAGTACTTC
CDR3: CASADSGLASYEQYF

D: .
J: TRBJ2-7
size: .
V: TRBV5-6
DNA: TGTGCCAGCAGCTTGGGTACGGGAACCTGCGAGCAGTACTTC
CDR3: CASSLGTGTCEQYF

D: .
J: TRBJ1-5
size: few
V: TRBV18
DNA: TGTGCCAGCTCACCAGTTAATCAGCCCCAGCATTTT
CDR3: CASSPVNQPQHF

D: .
J: TRBJ2-5
size: few
V: TRBV20-1
DNA: TGCAGTGCCATAACGAAGGAGACCCAGTACTTC
CDR3: CSAITKETQYF

D: .
J: TRBJ2-2
size: .
V: TRBV5-8
DNA: TGTGCCAGCAGCCAGTGGCAGGGAGTAACCGGGGAGCTGTTTTTT
CDR3: CASSQWQGVTGELFF

D: TRBD1
J: TRBJ1-2
size: .
V: TRBV3-1
DNA: TGTGCCAGCAGCCATGACAGGGGGCGCGGCTACACCTTC
CDR3: CASSHDRGRGYTF